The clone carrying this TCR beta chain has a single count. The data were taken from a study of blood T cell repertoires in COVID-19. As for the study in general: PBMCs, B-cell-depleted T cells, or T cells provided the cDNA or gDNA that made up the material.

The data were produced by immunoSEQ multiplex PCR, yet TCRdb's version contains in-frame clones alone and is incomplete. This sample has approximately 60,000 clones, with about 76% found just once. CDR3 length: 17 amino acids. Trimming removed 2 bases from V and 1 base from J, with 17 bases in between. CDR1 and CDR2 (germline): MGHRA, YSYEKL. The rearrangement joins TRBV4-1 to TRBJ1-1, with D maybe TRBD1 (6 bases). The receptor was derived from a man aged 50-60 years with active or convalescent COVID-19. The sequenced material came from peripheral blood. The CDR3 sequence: CASSQIVGGPRNTEAFF. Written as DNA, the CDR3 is TGCGCCAGCAGCCAAATCGTCGGGGGGCCGCGGAACACTGAAGCTTTCTTT.